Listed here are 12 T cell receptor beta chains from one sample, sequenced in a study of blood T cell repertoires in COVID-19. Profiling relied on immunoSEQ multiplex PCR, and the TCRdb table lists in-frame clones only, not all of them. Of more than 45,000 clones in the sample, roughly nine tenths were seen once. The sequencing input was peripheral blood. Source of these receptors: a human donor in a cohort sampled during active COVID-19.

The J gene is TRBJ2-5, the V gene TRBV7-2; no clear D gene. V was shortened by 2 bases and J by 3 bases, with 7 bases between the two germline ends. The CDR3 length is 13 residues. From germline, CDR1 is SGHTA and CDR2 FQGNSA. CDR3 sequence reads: CASSLIQKETQYF. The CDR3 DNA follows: TGTGCCAGCAGCTTAATACAGAAAGAGACCCAGTACTTC. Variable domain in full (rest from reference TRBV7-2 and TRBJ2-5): GAGVSQSPSNKVTEKGKDVELRCDPISGHTALYWYRQSLGQGLEFLIYFQGNSAPDKSGLPSDRFSAERTGGSVSTLTIQRTQQEDSAVYLCASSLIQKETQYFGPGTRLLVL.

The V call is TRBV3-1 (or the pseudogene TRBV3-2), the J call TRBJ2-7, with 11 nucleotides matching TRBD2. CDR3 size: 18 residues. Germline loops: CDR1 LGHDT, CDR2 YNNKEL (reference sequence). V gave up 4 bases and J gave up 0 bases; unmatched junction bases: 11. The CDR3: CASSRGLAGGSFSYEQYF. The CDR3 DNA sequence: TGTGCCAGCAGCCGGGGTCTAGCGGGGGGTTCTTTCTCCTACGAGCAGTACTTC.

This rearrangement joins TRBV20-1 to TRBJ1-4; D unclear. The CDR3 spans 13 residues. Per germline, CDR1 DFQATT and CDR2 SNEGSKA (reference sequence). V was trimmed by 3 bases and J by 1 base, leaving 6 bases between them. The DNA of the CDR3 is TGCAGTGCTAGTGAGAGAACTAATGAAAAACTGTTTTTT. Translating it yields CSASERTNEKLFF.

In DNA, the CDR3 is TGTGCCAGCAGCGTAGATGGCAGGGGGCATCATGGCTACACCTTC. Translated, it gives CASSVDGRGHHGYTF. The chain has TRBV9 and TRBJ1-2; 8 bases line up with TRBD1. V shed 0 bases, J shed 6 bases, and the junction held 7 bases outside the gene matches. CDR3 length: 15 amino acids. Looked up from germline, CDR1 is SGDLS and CDR2 is YYNGEE.

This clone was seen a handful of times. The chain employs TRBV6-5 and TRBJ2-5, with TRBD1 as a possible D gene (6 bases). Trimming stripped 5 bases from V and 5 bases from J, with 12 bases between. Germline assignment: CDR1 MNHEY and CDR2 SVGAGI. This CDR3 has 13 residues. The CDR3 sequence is CASSKETGETQYF. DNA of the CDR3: TGTGCCAGCAGTAAGGAAACAGGGGAGACCCAGTACTTC.

CDR3 loop: CASSFPGGANVLTF. DNA for the CDR3: TGTGCCAGCAGTTTCCCCGGGGGGGCCAACGTCCTGACTTTC. V is TRBV6-5 and J is TRBJ2-6; D remains unclear. The CDR3 runs 14 residues. Germline V lookup: CDR1 MNHEY, CDR2 SVGAGI. V was trimmed by 4 bases and J by 4 bases, leaving 8 bases between them.

The CDR3 loop is CASSSWGRTSSGTGELFF. In DNA form, the CDR3 reads TGTGCCAGCAGCTCGTGGGGCAGAACGTCGTCCGGCACCGGGGAGCTGTTTTTT. V gene TRBV5-8 combines with J gene TRBJ2-2; perhaps TRBD1 as D (5 bases). With 3 bases removed from V and 4 bases from J, the gap between germline ends came to 22 bases. CDR3 length: 18 residues. Germline assignment: CDR1 SGHTS and CDR2 YDEGEE.

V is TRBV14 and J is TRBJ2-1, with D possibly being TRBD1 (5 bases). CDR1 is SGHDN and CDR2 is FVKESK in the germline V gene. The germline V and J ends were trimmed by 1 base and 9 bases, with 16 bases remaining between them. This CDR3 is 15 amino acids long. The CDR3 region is CASSQVSTAGFEQFF. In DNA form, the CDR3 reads TGTGCCAGCAGCCAAGTCAGTACGGCAGGGTTTGAGCAGTTCTTC. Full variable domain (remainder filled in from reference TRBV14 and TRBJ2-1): EAGVTQFPSHSVIEKGQTVTLRCDPISGHDNLYWYRRVMGKEIKFLLHFVKESKQDESGMPNNRFLAERTGGTYSTLKVQPAELEDSGVYFCASSQVSTAGFEQFFGPGTRLTVL.

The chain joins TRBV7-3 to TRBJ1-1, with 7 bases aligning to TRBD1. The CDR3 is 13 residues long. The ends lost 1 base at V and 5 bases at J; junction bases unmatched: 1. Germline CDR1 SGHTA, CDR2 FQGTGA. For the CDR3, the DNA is TGTGCCAGCAGCTTAAACAGGGGAACTGAAGCTTTCTTT. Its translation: CASSLNRGTEAFF. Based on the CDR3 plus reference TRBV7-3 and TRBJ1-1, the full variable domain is GAGVSQTPSNKVTEKGKYVELRCDPISGHTALYWYRQSLGQGPEFLIYFQGTGAADDSGLPNDRFFAVRPEGSVSTLKIQRTERGDSAVYLCASSLNRGTEAFFGQGTRLTVV.

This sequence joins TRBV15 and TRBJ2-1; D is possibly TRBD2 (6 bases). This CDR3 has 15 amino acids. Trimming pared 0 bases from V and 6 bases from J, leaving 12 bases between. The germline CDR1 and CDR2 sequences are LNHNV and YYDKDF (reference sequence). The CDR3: CATSRDSGLANEQFF. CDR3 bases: TGTGCCACCAGCAGAGATAGCGGATTGGCCAATGAGCAGTTCTTC.

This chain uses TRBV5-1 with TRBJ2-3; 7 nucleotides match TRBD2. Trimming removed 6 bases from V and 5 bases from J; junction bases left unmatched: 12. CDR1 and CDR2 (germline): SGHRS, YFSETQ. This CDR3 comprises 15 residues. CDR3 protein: CASKFASGARDTQYF. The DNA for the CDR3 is TGCGCCAGCAAGTTTGCCAGCGGGGCGAGAGATACGCAGTATTTT.

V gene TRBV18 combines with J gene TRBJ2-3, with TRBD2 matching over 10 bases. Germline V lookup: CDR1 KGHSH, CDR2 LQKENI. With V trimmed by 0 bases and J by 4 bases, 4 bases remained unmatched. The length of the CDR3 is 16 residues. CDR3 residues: CASSPPSSGSPDTQYF. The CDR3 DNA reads TGTGCCAGCTCACCACCGTCTAGCGGGAGTCCAGATACGCAGTATTTT.